The rows below give T cell receptor beta chains drawn from one sample of a study of T cells in Graves' hyperthyroidism and ophthalmopathy. MiXCR, run by TCRdb on the multiplex PCR reads, gives a single entry per CDR3 protein. The sample has about 640,000 distinct CDR3 sequences, less than 25% seen once. Specimen: blood. Receptor source: a young man with Graves' ophthalmopathy. Each CDR3 is given with its conserved first and last residue. A D gene is named only where the DNA matches it firmly. Not all rows give a size; the values are once, few, many and, for expanded clones, a class.

J: TRBJ2-7; V: TRBV6-1; size: few; D: -; CDR3: CASSPHRGAPYEQYF; DNA: TGTGCCAGCAGTCCACACCGAGGGGCCCCCTACGAGCAGTACTTC
J: TRBJ2-2; V: TRBV12-3/TRBV12-4; size: few; D: -; CDR3: CASSLASNTGELFF; DNA: TGTGCCAGCAGTTTAGCAAGTAACACCGGGGAGCTGTTTTTT
J: TRBJ1-4; V: TRBV11-2; size: -; D: -; CDR3: CASSAEAGTGEKLFF; DNA: TGTGCCAGCAGCGCCGAGGCCGGGACGGGTGAAAAACTGTTTTTT
J: TRBJ2-7; V: TRBV12-3/TRBV12-4; size: -; D: -; CDR3: CASSFIPAESSYEQYF; DNA: TGTGCCAGCAGTTTTATTCCAGCGGAGAGCTCCTACGAGCAGTACTTC
J: TRBJ1-2; V: TRBV6-2/TRBV6-3; size: many; D: -; CDR3: CASSYTGNGNYGYTF; DNA: TGTGCCAGCAGTTACACAGGGAATGGCAACTATGGCTACACCTTC
J: TRBJ2-3; V: TRBV4-1; size: -; D: TRBD2; CDR3: CASRPLAGGADTQYF; DNA: TGCGCCAGCAGACCACTAGCGGGAGGGGCAGATACGCAGTATTTT
J: TRBJ1-1; V: TRBV9; size: few; D: TRBD1; CDR3: CASSATGVTEAFF; DNA: TGTGCCAGCAGCGCAACAGGGGTCACTGAAGCTTTCTTT
J: TRBJ2-1; V: TRBV5-1; size: -; D: TRBD1; CDR3: CASSLPDRVNEQFF; DNA: TGCGCCAGCAGCTTACCCGACAGGGTCAATGAGCAGTTCTTC
J: TRBJ2-1; V: TRBV6-5; size: few; D: -; CDR3: CASSYWTVSSYNEQFF; DNA: TGTGCCAGCAGTTACTGGACAGTGAGCTCCTACAATGAGCAGTTCTTC
J: TRBJ1-5; V: TRBV2; size: many; D: -; CDR3: CASSEDGVVQPQHF; DNA: TGTGCCAGCAGTGAAGATGGGGTAGTTCAGCCCCAGCATTTT
J: TRBJ2-5; V: TRBV30; size: few; D: TRBD2; CDR3: CAWGTSGRREETQYF; DNA: TGTGCCTGGGGGACTAGCGGGAGAAGAGAAGAGACCCAGTACTTC
J: TRBJ2-2; V: TRBV15; size: -; D: TRBD2; CDR3: CATSRDSGELVF; DNA: TGTGCCACCAGCAGAGATAGCGGGGAGCTGGTTTTT
J: TRBJ2-1; V: TRBV7-6; size: -; D: -; CDR3: CASSISNVEQFF; DNA: TGTGCCAGCAGCATTAGTAATGTTGAGCAGTTCTTC
J: TRBJ1-1; V: TRBV12-3/TRBV12-4; size: -; D: -; CDR3: CASSSGGSVNTEAFF; DNA: TGTGCCAGCAGTTCCGGGGGGAGTGTGAACACTGAAGCTTTCTTT
J: TRBJ1-5; V: TRBV6-1; size: -; D: -; CDR3: CASSPRTASVGNQPQHF; DNA: TGTGCCAGCAGTCCCAGGACAGCCTCCGTTGGGAATCAGCCCCAGCATTTT
J: TRBJ1-4; V: TRBV20-1; size: -; D: -; CDR3: CSARGGRLINEKLFF; DNA: TGCAGTGCTAGAGGCGGTCGCCTCATAAATGAAAAACTGTTTTTT
J: TRBJ2-1; V: TRBV15; size: -; D: TRBD2; CDR3: CATSRGGLAAGGSSYNEQFF; DNA: TGTGCCACCAGCAGAGGCGGACTAGCGGCCGGAGGGAGCTCCTACAATGAGCAGTTCTTC
J: TRBJ2-3; V: TRBV7-9; size: few; D: -; CDR3: CASTPDFTDTQYF; DNA: TGTGCCAGCACCCCGGACTTTACAGATACGCAGTATTTT
J: TRBJ1-3; V: TRBV15; size: -; D: -; CDR3: CATSPDSSAGNTIYF; DNA: TGTGCCACCAGCCCGGACAGTTCGGCCGGAAACACCATATATTTT
J: TRBJ2-5; V: TRBV4-3; size: few; D: TRBD2; CDR3: CASSQDTSGRQTQYF; DNA: TGCGCCAGCAGCCAAGACACTAGCGGGAGACAGACCCAGTACTTC
J: TRBJ2-5; V: TRBV6-5; size: few; D: TRBD2; CDR3: CASSYRASGTGYETQYF; DNA: TGTGCCAGCAGTTACAGGGCTAGCGGGACGGGATACGAGACCCAGTACTTC
J: TRBJ1-1; V: TRBV29-1; size: few; D: -; CDR3: CSVVQGSLNTEAFF; DNA: TGCAGCGTTGTACAGGGAAGTCTGAACACTGAAGCTTTCTTT
J: TRBJ1-2; V: TRBV30; size: many; D: -; CDR3: CAWSVGTTYGYTF; DNA: TGTGCCTGGAGTGTGGGCACGACCTATGGCTACACCTTC
J: TRBJ2-1; V: TRBV7-2; size: -; D: -; CDR3: CASSLEKGFSTEQFF; DNA: TGTGCCAGCAGCTTAGAGAAGGGATTTAGTACTGAGCAGTTCTTC
J: TRBJ1-5; V: TRBV28; size: few; D: TRBD1; CDR3: CASSLDRGRWQPQHF; DNA: TGTGCCAGCAGTTTAGACAGGGGGCGCTGGCAGCCCCAGCATTTT
J: TRBJ1-5; V: TRBV18; size: many; D: -; CDR3: CASSPDFSQPQHF; DNA: TGTGCCAGCTCACCAGACTTCAGTCAGCCCCAGCATTTT
J: TRBJ2-7; V: TRBV30; size: few; D: -; CDR3: CAWSKGVYEQYF; DNA: TGTGCCTGGAGTAAGGGGGTCTACGAGCAGTACTTC
J: TRBJ2-7; V: TRBV7-9; size: -; D: TRBD2; CDR3: CASSHPSGRGNEQYF; DNA: TGTGCCAGCAGCCATCCTAGCGGGAGGGGGAACGAGCAGTACTTC
J: TRBJ2-7; V: TRBV28; size: -; D: TRBD2; CDR3: CASGRAGYEQYF; DNA: TGTGCCAGCGGGAGGGCGGGCTACGAGCAGTACTTC
J: TRBJ1-1; V: TRBV29-1; size: -; D: TRBD1; CDR3: CSVENGQGTMNTEAFF; DNA: TGCAGCGTTGAAAACGGACAGGGGACCATGAACACTGAAGCTTTCTTT
J: TRBJ2-5; V: TRBV6-5; size: -; D: -; CDR3: CASSYSTATTEETQYF; DNA: TGTGCCAGCAGTTACTCGACAGCGACGACTGAGGAGACCCAGTACTTC
J: TRBJ1-4; V: TRBV3-1; size: many; D: -; CDR3: CASSLRRVDRREKLFF; DNA: TGTGCCAGCAGCCTCCGAAGAGTTGACAGGCGTGAAAAACTGTTTTTT
J: TRBJ1-2; V: TRBV29-1; size: -; D: -; CDR3: CSVEERAGYTF; DNA: TGCAGCGTTGAAGAACGGGCTGGCTACACCTTC
J: TRBJ2-7; V: TRBV6-1; size: -; D: TRBD2; CDR3: CASSLGLAREGEQYF; DNA: TGTGCCAGCAGTTTAGGACTAGCTAGGGAAGGCGAGCAGTACTTC
J: TRBJ1-4; V: TRBV6-1; size: -; D: -; CDR3: CASSEGQLLFEKLFF; DNA: TGTGCCAGCAGTGAAGGACAGCTCCTTTTTGAAAAACTGTTTTTT
J: TRBJ2-3; V: TRBV5-6; size: -; D: -; CDR3: CASSLSAAWTQYF; DNA: TGTGCCAGCAGCCTATCAGCCGCATGGACGCAGTATTTT
J: TRBJ2-5; V: TRBV7-2; size: -; D: -; CDR3: CASSLVRAGGKTQYF; DNA: TGTGCCAGCAGCTTAGTGCGGGCCGGGGGAAAGACCCAGTACTTC
J: TRBJ2-1; V: TRBV27; size: few; D: -; CDR3: CASSLNQLRSSYNEQFF; DNA: TGTGCCAGCAGTTTAAATCAGCTCCGGAGCTCCTACAATGAGCAGTTCTTC
J: TRBJ2-5; V: TRBV18; size: -; D: TRBD2; CDR3: CASSPRLAETQYF; DNA: TGTGCCAGCTCACCCAGACTAGCGGAGACCCAGTACTTC
J: TRBJ2-6; V: TRBV30; size: -; D: -; CDR3: CAWSVPVDPGANVLTF; DNA: TGTGCCTGGAGTGTACCGGTGGACCCTGGGGCCAACGTCCTGACTTTC
J: TRBJ1-1; V: TRBV29-1; size: few; D: -; CDR3: CSGGHKLNTEAFF; DNA: TGCAGCGGCGGACACAAGCTGAACACTGAAGCTTTCTTT
J: TRBJ1-5; V: TRBV28; size: many; D: TRBD1; CDR3: CASSLPLGRGPGQPQHF; DNA: TGTGCCAGCAGTTTACCCCTAGGCAGGGGGCCTGGACAGCCCCAGCATTTT
J: TRBJ2-3; V: TRBV29-1; size: -; D: TRBD2; CDR3: CSVHSQREFTDTQYF; DNA: TGCAGCGTTCACAGCCAGCGGGAGTTCACAGATACGCAGTATTTT
J: TRBJ2-7; V: TRBV11-2; size: many; D: TRBD2; CDR3: CASSPTSGPYEQYF; DNA: TGTGCCAGCAGCCCTACTAGCGGGCCTTACGAGCAGTACTTC
J: TRBJ1-4; V: TRBV6-1; size: -; D: -; CDR3: CASSGVDEKLFF; DNA: TGTGCCAGCAGTGGGGTGGATGAAAAACTGTTTTTT
J: TRBJ1-5; V: TRBV5-1; size: -; D: -; CDR3: CASSSEPHGYAPQHF; DNA: TGCGCCAGCAGCTCGGAACCGCACGGGTATGCGCCCCAGCATTTT
J: TRBJ1-1; V: TRBV30; size: many; D: -; CDR3: CAWVGAGGLAFF; DNA: TGTGCCTGGGTAGGGGCTGGGGGTTTAGCTTTCTTT
J: TRBJ1-1; V: TRBV28; size: -; D: TRBD1; CDR3: CASSPEGQLMMNTEAFF; DNA: TGTGCCAGCAGTCCAGAGGGACAGCTAATGATGAACACTGAAGCTTTCTTT
J: TRBJ2-5; V: TRBV7-2; size: many; D: -; CDR3: CASSPDWVQETQYF; DNA: TGTGCCAGCAGCCCTGACTGGGTCCAAGAGACCCAGTACTTC
J: TRBJ2-2; V: TRBV6-1; size: once; D: -; CDR3: CASSEWRLNTGELFF; DNA: TGTGCCAGCAGTGAGTGGAGGCTCAACACCGGGGAGCTGTTTTTT